Listed below are T cell receptor beta chains from one sample, sequenced in a study of T cell responses to AZD1222 COVID-19 vaccine. The method was immunoSEQ multiplex PCR; TCRdb's version includes in-frame clones alone and lacks a portion of them. The data show 120,000 or so clones, with approximately 90% seen just once and roughly 1.5% held by the top ten. Here the sequenced sample was peripheral blood, taken on day 0 of AZD1222 vaccination. Receptor source: an adult in good health. Each CDR3 is given with its conserved first and last residue.

CDR3 protein	V gene	J gene
CASSQQGASNQPQHF	TRBV6-5	TRBJ1-5
CASSYGGGQLGEKLFF	TRBV6-5	TRBJ1-4
CAIRPGLAADTQYF	TRBV10-3	TRBJ2-3
CASHPGTGVLEQYF	TRBV28	TRBJ2-7
CASSIAWGPYEQYF	TRBV19	TRBJ2-7
CASSFSGQSYF	TRBV28	TRBJ2-7
CASSPVRGPYNEQFF	TRBV18	TRBJ2-1
CATSRAGGGQTQYF	TRBV15	TRBJ2-5
CASSLMGQGPLEQYF	TRBV5-1	TRBJ2-7
CASSQGGFSNQPQHF	TRBV27	TRBJ1-5
CASSPRGGYGYTF	TRBV7-3	TRBJ1-2
CAWSRDSQPQHF	TRBV30	TRBJ1-5
CASSSVNSPLHF	TRBV7-9	TRBJ1-6
CASSKLLAGEGDTQYF	TRBV11-2	TRBJ2-3
CAWTRQGGNQPQHF	TRBV30	TRBJ1-5
CASSPFGGGVETQYF	TRBV7-3	TRBJ2-5
CASSFSGYEQYF	TRBV27	TRBJ2-7
CASSSTSGGDTGELFF	TRBV27	TRBJ2-2
CATSPGGTSGNTIYF	TRBV24-1	TRBJ1-3
CASSLFSDGEGYTF	TRBV7-9	TRBJ1-2
CATSRQGAGQPQHF	TRBV15	TRBJ1-5
CAWSSSGTGLIF	TRBV30	TRBJ2-7
CASSSGLAGAGYNEQFF	TRBV5-1	TRBJ2-1
CASSYSGTGGGAFF	TRBV6-6	TRBJ1-1
CASSLGTEATNEKLFF	TRBV5-1	TRBJ1-4
CASSEQGGYGYTF	TRBV6-1	TRBJ1-2
CASSRRGQNTEAFF	TRBV6-5	TRBJ1-1
CASSPDGSRNTEAFF	TRBV11-3	TRBJ1-1
CASSQVTVGATGELFF	TRBV4-2	TRBJ2-2
CASGDRAADTQYF	TRBV19	TRBJ2-3
CASSHNTEAFF	TRBV4-1	TRBJ1-1
CASSLPVDTEAFF	TRBV28	TRBJ1-1
CASSPQSGTGVDQPQHF	TRBV18	TRBJ1-5
CASSFRSGPNQPQHF	TRBV5-6	TRBJ1-5
CASSAQDNTEAFF	TRBV2	TRBJ1-1
CASSFGESSYNEQFF	TRBV5-4	TRBJ2-1
CASSSTEVGQPQHF	TRBV6-2/TRBV6-3	TRBJ1-5
CASSLPTSGGRDEQFF	TRBV28	TRBJ2-1
CASSHPGQGPYNEQFF	TRBV5-4	TRBJ2-1
CATSRGQGLIYEQYF	TRBV15	TRBJ2-7
CASSQQSGGYTF	TRBV7-8	TRBJ1-2
CATSQGWAGELFF	TRBV24-1	TRBJ2-2
CAWSSGLSPQLTDTQYF	TRBV30	TRBJ2-3
CASLDLRTGELFF	TRBV12-3/TRBV12-4	TRBJ2-2
CASTGTGSTEAFF	TRBV7-8	TRBJ1-1
CATSYSESSGNTIYF	TRBV15	TRBJ1-3
CASSLQGGNTEAFF	TRBV5-4	TRBJ1-1
CASSETGVKQPQHF	TRBV5-5	TRBJ1-5
CASSEIGESDTQYF	TRBV2	TRBJ2-3
CASSGGSVRADTQYF	TRBV18	TRBJ2-3
CASGKTGAGSYEQYF	TRBV7-2	TRBJ2-7
CAWSVLGGPRNTEAFF	TRBV30	TRBJ1-1
CASSQWDSATNEKLFF	TRBV19	TRBJ1-4
CASGLTVNEQFF	TRBV12-5	TRBJ2-1
CASSLGGTDTQYF	TRBV7-2	TRBJ2-3